This T cell receptor (beta chain) was obtained from a study of T cells expressing NK-cell markers. The wider study: Underlying the TCR beta repertoires were sorted CD3+CD56+NKG2C+, CD3+CD56+NKG2C- and CD3+CD56-NKG2C+ T cells. Seven donors tested HCMV-seropositive and one tested seronegative among the eight sequenced.

General study results and limits: Dominant NKG2C+ clonotype frequencies of 1.0-7.0% of CD8+ T cells were measured in over five donors.

TCRdb derives one entry per CDR3 protein from the 5' RACE reads, leaving out DNA. The sample totals 550,000 to 600,000 distinct CDR3 sequences; its top ten clones hold approximately 4%. Turning to this clonotype: Antigen specificity is unknown.

Germline CDR1 and CDR2: LNHNV and YYDKDF (reference sequence). The CDR3 consists of 13 residues. This receptor was obtained from a man between 18 and 29 years old in good health. The sequencing input was blood T cells: a sorted CD56 or NKG2C T cell subset, CD4+ or CD8+ T cells, or bulk PBMC T cells (not recorded which). The chain is built from TRBV15 and TRBJ2-2. This chain's CDR3 is CATSEGNTGELFF. The full variable domain, with the rest looked up from reference TRBV15 and TRBJ2-2, is DAMVIQNPRYQVTQFGKPVTLSCSQTLNHNVMYWYQQKSSQAPKLLFHYYDKDFNNEADTPDNFQSRRPNTSFCFLDIRSPGLGDTAMYLCATSEGNTGELFFGEGSRLTVL.